This T cell receptor beta chain was found in a study of cytomegalovirus exposure and HLA in healthy donors. Study observations and caveats: Excluded were some V segments that proved indistinguishable, including TRBV6-2 and TRBV6-3. The authors later linked a missense DCLRE1C variant to TCR beta V- and J-gene trimming. Several top significant clusters appeared, in a later analysis, to be linked to common viral pathogens.

Worth noting for this clone: The antigen remains unidentified. One end of the junction does not line up with germline, which may come from a read error.

PCR employed 60 Vbeta and 13 Jbeta primers. Repertoires were generated with immunoSEQ multiplex PCR, while TCRdb's copy carries only in-frame clones and drops some. This table holds 100,000 to 150,000 clones, about 76% found once. Germline V gene data show CDR1 as SSHAT and CDR2 as FNYEAQ (reference sequence). CDR3 length: 15 amino acids. The sequenced sample was PBMCs. J is TRBJ2-5 and V is TRBV7-7; 7 nucleotides match TRBD1. The origin of this receptor is a man in his forties in good health and CMV-seropositive. In DNA, the CDR3 is TGTGCTAGCAGCTTAGAAATGGGACAGATGGAGACCCAGTACTTC. As protein: CASSLEMGQMETQYF.